This note documents a single T cell receptor (beta chain) sequence. What it recognizes is unknown. CDR1 is SGHVS, CDR2 FNYEAQ, per germline. CDR3 length: 18 residues. The V and J ends lost 4 bases and 4 bases respectively, with 26 bases between them. The sample comes from a study of PD-L1 blockade in urothelial cancer. Whole-study context: The researchers analyzed blood 3 weeks (second dose) and 6 weeks after treatment start.

Study-wide findings and caveats: Where pretreatment blood TCR clonality fell below the median, better survival was predicted.

Specified time point: pretreatment peripheral blood. Patients were diagnosed with urothelial carcinoma, either locally advanced or metastatic. The number of samples from each patient was between 1 and 8, taken pretreatment and on-treatment. Libraries were prepared by immunoSEQ multiplex PCR; TCRdb keeps only in-frame clonotypes and omits some of them. The repertoire holds roughly 53,000 clones, with roughly nine tenths as singletons. This clonotype was obtained from a woman aged 60-70 years with urothelial cancer. The J gene is TRBJ2-7, the V gene TRBV7-6, with D unclear. Here the sequenced sample was PBMCs, taken around atezolizumab (anti-PD-L1) treatment. The CDR3 spells CASSSLPPLAALRYEQYF. For the CDR3, the DNA is TGTGCCAGCAGCTCCCTACCCCCACTGGCGGCTCTTAGGTACGAGCAGTACTTC.